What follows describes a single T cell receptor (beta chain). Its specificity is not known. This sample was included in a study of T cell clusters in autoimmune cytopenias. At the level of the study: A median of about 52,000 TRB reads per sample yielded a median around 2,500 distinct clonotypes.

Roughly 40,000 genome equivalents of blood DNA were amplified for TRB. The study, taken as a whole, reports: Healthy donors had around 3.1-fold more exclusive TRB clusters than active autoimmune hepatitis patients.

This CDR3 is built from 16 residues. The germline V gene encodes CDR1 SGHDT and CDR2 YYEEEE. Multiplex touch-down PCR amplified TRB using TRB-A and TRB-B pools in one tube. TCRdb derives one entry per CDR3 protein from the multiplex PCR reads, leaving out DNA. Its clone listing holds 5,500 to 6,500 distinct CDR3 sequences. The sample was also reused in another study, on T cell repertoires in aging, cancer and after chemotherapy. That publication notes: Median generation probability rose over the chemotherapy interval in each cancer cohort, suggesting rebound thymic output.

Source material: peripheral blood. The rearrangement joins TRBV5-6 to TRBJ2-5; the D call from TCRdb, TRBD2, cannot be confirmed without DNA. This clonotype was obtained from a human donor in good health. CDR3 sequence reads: CASSFLQGTSSETQYF.